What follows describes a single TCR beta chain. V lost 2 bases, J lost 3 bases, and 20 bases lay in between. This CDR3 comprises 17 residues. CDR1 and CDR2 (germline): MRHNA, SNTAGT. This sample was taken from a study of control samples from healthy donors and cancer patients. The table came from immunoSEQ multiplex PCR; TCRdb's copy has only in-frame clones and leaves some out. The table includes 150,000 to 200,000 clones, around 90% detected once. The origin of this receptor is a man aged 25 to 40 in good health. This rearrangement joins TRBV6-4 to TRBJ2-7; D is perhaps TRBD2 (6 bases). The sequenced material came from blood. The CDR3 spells CASSDVSGVKVFYEQYF. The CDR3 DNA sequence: TGTGCCAGCAGTGACGTGTCGGGAGTTAAGGTCTTCTACGAGCAGTACTTC.